This T cell receptor beta chain was captured by sequencing in a study of blood T cell repertoires in COVID-19. Turning to the study itself: Some COVID-19 samples were acute and others convalescent; all came from the United States, Italy and Spain.

This CDR3 region has 14 residues. V was cut by 6 bases and J by 7 bases, with 15 bases left in between. Per the germline V gene, CDR1 is MDHEN and CDR2 is SYDVKM. Profiled with immunoSEQ multiplex PCR; TCRdb holds only in-frame clones, not every one. The data contain 150,000 to 200,000 clones, roughly 80% of them singletons. Sequenced sample: peripheral blood. The rearrangement joins TRBV28 to TRBJ2-2, with TRBD2 as a possible D gene (6 bases). This TCR derives from a woman aged 70-85 years with COVID-19, enrolled during active disease. This CDR3 is CASRIGGYGGELFF. CDR3 nucleotides: TGTGCCAGCAGAATCGGGGGATACGGCGGGGAGCTGTTTTTT.